These 18 T cell receptor beta chains were all obtained from the same sample, sequenced in a study of shared clonotypes between healthy human individuals. Profiling relied on immunoSEQ multiplex PCR, and the TCRdb table lists in-frame clones only, not all of them. The sample includes about 1 million clones, about 75% of them seen just once. Sequencing was performed on memory CD4+ T cells sorted from blood. The subset was: CD45RA-negative fraction. The receptor set was obtained from a man between 18 and 29 years old in good health.

The V gene is TRBV7-3, the J gene TRBJ2-3, with 10 bases that match TRBD1. Trimming cost V 5 bases and J 4 bases; bases outside gene matches: 6. The germline V gene has CDR1 SGHTA and CDR2 FQGTGA. The CDR3 is 15 amino acids. In DNA, the CDR3 is TGTGCCAGCAGCCTGGGACAGGGGAGGGCAGATACGCAGTATTTT. This translates into CASSLGQGRADTQYF.

The chain carries TRBV6-6 and TRBJ1-2; a weak D match, TRBD1 (5 bases). The CDR3 extends over 15 amino acids. V shed 2 bases and J shed 4 bases, with 14 bases lying between them. Germline values: CDR1 MNHNY, CDR2 SVGAGI (reference sequence). This CDR3 reads CASSYLGGVAYGYTF. The CDR3 DNA reads as TGTGCCAGCAGTTACCTAGGAGGGGTGGCCTATGGCTACACCTTC.

The chain uses TRBV7-2 and TRBJ2-7; D may be TRBD1 (6 bases). V lost 6 bases and J 5 bases, leaving 14 bases between the germline ends. The CDR3 is 13 residues long. CDR1 and CDR2 from the germline V gene are SGHTA and FQGNSA. Here the CDR3 reads CASSFGTLNEQYF. The DNA of the CDR3 is TGTGCCAGCAGTTTCGGGACACTGAACGAGCAGTACTTC. The entire variable domain, with the rest obtained from reference TRBV7-2 and TRBJ2-7, is as follows: GAGVSQSPSNKVTEKGKDVELRCDPISGHTALYWYRQSLGQGLEFLIYFQGNSAPDKSGLPSDRFSAERTGGSVSTLTIQRTQQEDSAVYLCASSFGTLNEQYFGPGTRLTVT.

This clone was detected ten times or more. Additional DNA sequences in this sample encode the identical CDR3. V and J are TRBV11-2 and TRBJ1-3; D remains ambiguous. In germline, CDR1 is SGHAT, CDR2 FQNNGV. There are 13 residues in the CDR3. With 6 bases removed from V and 0 bases from J, the gap between germline ends came to 6 bases. The CDR3 DNA sequence: TGTGCCAGCAGTGTCTCCTCTGGAAACACCATATATTTT. This gives the protein CASSVSSGNTIYF.

The chain uses TRBV6-5 and TRBJ2-7; 7 bases match TRBD2. The V and J ends lost 5 bases and 1 base, in that order; junction bases with no gene match: 8. The germline V gene encodes CDR1 MNHEY and CDR2 SVGAGI. CDR3 length equals 15 residues. The CDR3 nucleotides are TGTGCCAGCAGTCCCACCGGGACTATATCCTACGAGCAGTACTTC. Translation gives CASSPTGTISYEQYF.

This clone was counted a single time. The CDR3 is CASGLLYGYTF. For the CDR3, the DNA is TGTGCCTCAGGACTGCTCTATGGCTACACCTTC. The gene calls are TRBV30 and TRBJ1-2; D is ambiguous. Germline V CDR1 and CDR2: GTSNPN, SVGIG (reference sequence). Between the trimmed V and J ends, which lost 7 bases and 4 bases, there was a span of 10 bases. The CDR3 extends over 11 amino acids. Based on the CDR3 plus reference TRBV30 and TRBJ1-2, the full variable domain is SQTIHQWPATLVQPVGSPLSLECTVEGTSNPNLYWYRQAAGRGLQLLFYSVGIGQISSEVPQNLSASRPQDRQFILSSKKLLLSDSGFYLCASGLLYGYTFGSGTRLTVV.

This clone has just one count. The chain links TRBV6-1 to TRBJ1-5, with D perhaps matching TRBD1 (5 bases). The CDR3 spans 16 residues. Germline V gene data show CDR1 as MNHNS and CDR2 as SASEGT. Trimming removed 4 bases from V and 12 bases from J, with 25 bases in between. The CDR3 is CASSGIVGTPNVDQHF. CDR3 coding DNA: TGTGCCAGCAGTGGCATAGTAGGGACCCCCAACGTTGACCAGCATTTT.

V is TRBV10-3 and J is TRBJ2-7; no clear D gene. The germline V gene has CDR1 ENHRY and CDR2 SYGVKD. Trimming took 3 bases from V and 4 from J, leaving 13 bases between them. This CDR3 comprises 14 residues. Written as DNA, the CDR3 is TGTGCCATCAGTGACGCCCCACAAACATACGAGCAGTACTTC. Protein sequence: CAISDAPQTYEQYF.

In its sample, this clone was seen a few times. The chain carries TRBV5-4 and TRBJ1-5; no reliable D call. The CDR3 has 14 amino acids. V lost 0 bases and J 4 bases, leaving 8 bases between the germline ends. Germline assignment: CDR1 SGHNT and CDR2 YYREEE (reference sequence). The CDR3 loop is CASSLGGANQPQHF. The CDR3 DNA follows: TGTGCCAGCAGCTTGGGGGGAGCTAATCAGCCCCAGCATTTT. The variable domain in full, completed from reference TRBV5-4 and TRBJ1-5, reads ETGVTQSPTHLIKTRGQQVTLRCSSQSGHNTVSWYQQALGQGPQFIFQYYREEENGRGNFPPRFSGLQFPNYSSELNVNALELDDSALYLCASSLGGANQPQHFGDGTRLSIL.

This chain joins TRBV6-9 and TRBJ2-3; no reliable D call. From germline, CDR1 is MNHGY and CDR2 SVAAGI. The CDR3 covers 13 residues. Trimming left V 4 bases short and J 2 bases short, with 7 bases between. The CDR3 coding sequence is TGTGCCAGCAGTTCCGACCCCACAGATACGCAGTATTTT. Translating it yields CASSSDPTDTQYF.

The V and J genes are TRBV18 and TRBJ1-4; D not resolved. V shed 2 bases and J shed 7 bases, with 20 bases lying between them. This CDR3 contains 17 residues. Germline V gene lookup returns CDR1 KGHSH and CDR2 LQKENI. The CDR3 here is CASSPSEVVRGREKLFF. The CDR3, as DNA: TGTGCCAGCTCACCATCTGAGGTCGTCCGTGGCCGTGAAAAACTGTTTTTT.

V usage is TRBV7-2 and J usage is TRBJ2-7; 9 nucleotides agree with TRBD1. The CDR3 is 14 residues long. V shed 4 bases and J 7 bases; nucleotides not matched to a gene: 8. Germline assignment: CDR1 SGHTA and CDR2 FQGNSA. CDR3: CASSSQGASLEQYF. The CDR3 nucleotides read TGTGCCAGCAGCTCACAGGGGGCCTCGCTGGAGCAGTACTTC. Looking up the rest from reference TRBV7-2 and TRBJ2-7 gives the full variable domain: GAGVSQSPSNKVTEKGKDVELRCDPISGHTALYWYRQSLGQGLEFLIYFQGNSAPDKSGLPSDRFSAERTGGSVSTLTIQRTQQEDSAVYLCASSSQGASLEQYFGPGTRLTVT.

This chain joins TRBV6-6 and TRBJ1-6, with 8 bases fitting TRBD1. From germline, CDR1 is MNHNY and CDR2 SVGAGI (reference sequence). CDR3 length equals 14 residues. After removal of 4 bases from V and 9 bases from J, the junction contained 5 bases not matched to a gene. CDR3 sequence reads: CASSSDRVRSPLHF. The CDR3 nucleotides read TGTGCCAGCAGTTCGGACAGGGTCCGTTCACCCCTCCACTTT.

The J gene is TRBJ1-3, the V gene TRBV5-6; a weak D match, TRBD1 (5 bases). The length of the CDR3 is 16 residues. Germline values: CDR1 SGHDT, CDR2 YYEEEE. Trimming took 4 bases from V and 0 from J, leaving 14 bases between them. The CDR3 is CASSMGRRISGNTIYF. CDR3 coding DNA: TGTGCCAGCAGCATGGGGCGGCGGATCTCTGGAAACACCATATATTTT.

CDR3 sequence (DNA): TGTGCCAGCAGTGCTGGGGACAGGATCTTCTCCTACGAGCAGTACTTC. Translation: CASSAGDRIFSYEQYF. This chain connects TRBV2 to TRBJ2-7; TRBD1 aligns across 8 bases. The V and J ends lost 4 bases and 0 bases, in that order; junction bases with no gene match: 8. Germline loops: CDR1 SNHLY, CDR2 FYNNEI. There are 16 residues in the CDR3. Variable domain in full (rest from reference TRBV2 and TRBJ2-7): EPEVTQTPSHQVTQMGQEVILRCVPISNHLYFYWYRQILGQKVEFLVSFYNNEISEKSEIFDDQFSVERPDGSNFTLKIRSTKLEDSAMYFCASSAGDRIFSYEQYFGPGTRLTVT.

This clone was recorded once. The chain combines TRBV27 with TRBJ1-1, with 9 bases aligning to TRBD1. V shed 4 bases, J shed 2 bases, and the junction held 2 bases outside the gene matches. CDR3 length: 14 residues. CDR1 and CDR2 from the germline V gene are MNHEY and SMNVEV (reference sequence). CDR3 protein: CASSSDRGNTEAFF. The CDR3 bases are TGTGCCAGCAGTTCGGACAGGGGAAACACTGAAGCTTTCTTT.

As for this clone: Additional DNA sequences in this sample encode the identical CDR3. This sequence joins TRBV30 and TRBJ2-6; D is unclear. Germline V gene lookup returns CDR1 GTSNPN and CDR2 SVGIG (reference sequence). The CDR3 spans 13 residues. The germline V and J ends were trimmed by 3 bases and 1 base, with 4 bases remaining between them. DNA of the CDR3: TGTGCCTGGAGGGTTTCTGGGGCCAACGTCCTGACTTTC. It yields the protein CAWRVSGANVLTF.

This clone was seen more than once but under ten times. The V and J genes are TRBV5-1 and TRBJ1-3; TRBD1 might be the D (5 bases). The CDR3 sequence is 18 residues long. CDR1 is SGHRS and CDR2 is YFSETQ in the germline V gene. V lost 1 base to trimming and J lost 0 bases, with 17 bases between them. This CDR3 reads CASSLWGIRDSSGNTIYF. The CDR3 DNA reads TGCGCCAGCAGCTTGTGGGGCATACGAGACAGCTCTGGAAACACCATATATTTT.